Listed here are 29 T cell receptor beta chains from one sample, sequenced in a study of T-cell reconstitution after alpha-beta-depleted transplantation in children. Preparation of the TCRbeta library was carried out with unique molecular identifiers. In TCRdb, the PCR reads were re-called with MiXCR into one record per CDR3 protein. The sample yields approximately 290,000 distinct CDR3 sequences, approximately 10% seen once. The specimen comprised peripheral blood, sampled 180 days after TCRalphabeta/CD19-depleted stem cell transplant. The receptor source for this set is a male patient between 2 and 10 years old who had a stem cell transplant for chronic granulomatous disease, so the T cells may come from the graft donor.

This CDR3 reads CASSIPSDYNEQFF. CDR3 nucleotides: TGTGCCAGCAGCATCCCTAGCGACTACAATGAGCAGTTCTTC. The rearrangement links TRBV5-4 to TRBJ2-1, with a possible D match to TRBD2 (6 bases). CDR1 and CDR2 from the germline V gene are SGHNT and YYREEE (reference sequence). The CDR3 is 14 amino acids. The V and J ends lost 4 bases and 3 bases respectively, with 11 bases between them.

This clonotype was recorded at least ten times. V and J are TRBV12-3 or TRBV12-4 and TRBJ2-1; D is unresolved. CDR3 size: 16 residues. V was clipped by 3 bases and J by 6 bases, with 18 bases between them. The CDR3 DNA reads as TGTGCCAGCAGTTTGATCTTGGGTATTCCCATCAATGAGCAGTTCTTC. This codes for CASSLILGIPINEQFF.

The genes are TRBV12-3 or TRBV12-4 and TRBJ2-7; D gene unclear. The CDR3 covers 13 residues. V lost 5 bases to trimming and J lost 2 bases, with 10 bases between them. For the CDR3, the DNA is TGTGCCAGCAGTCGGGTCCTGCCCTACGAGCAGTACTTC. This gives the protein CASSRVLPYEQYF.

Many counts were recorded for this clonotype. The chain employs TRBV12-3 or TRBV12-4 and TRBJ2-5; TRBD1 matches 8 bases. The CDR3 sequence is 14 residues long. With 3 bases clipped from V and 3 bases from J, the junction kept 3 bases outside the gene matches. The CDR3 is CASSLDRVKETQYF. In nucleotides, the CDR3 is TGTGCCAGCAGTTTGGACAGGGTTAAAGAGACCCAGTACTTC.

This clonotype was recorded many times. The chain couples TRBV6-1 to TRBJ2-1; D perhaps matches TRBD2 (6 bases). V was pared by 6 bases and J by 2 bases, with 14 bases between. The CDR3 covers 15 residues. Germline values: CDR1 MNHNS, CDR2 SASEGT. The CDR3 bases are TGTGCCAGCAGCCGGGAGCCAGGTCCCTACAATGAGCAGTTCTTC. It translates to CASSREPGPYNEQFF.

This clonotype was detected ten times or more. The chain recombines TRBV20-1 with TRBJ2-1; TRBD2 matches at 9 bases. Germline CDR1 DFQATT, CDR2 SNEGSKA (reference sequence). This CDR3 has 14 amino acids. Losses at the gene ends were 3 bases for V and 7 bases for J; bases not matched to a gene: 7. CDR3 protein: CSASVAGAWNEQFF. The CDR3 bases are TGCAGTGCTAGTGTAGCGGGAGCATGGAATGAGCAGTTCTTC.

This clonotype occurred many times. The CDR3 DNA reads TGCAGTGCTAGAGATAACAGGGGGCGTTTCTACGAGCAGTACTTC. Residues: CSARDNRGRFYEQYF. The chain links TRBV20-1 to TRBJ2-7; 9 bases match TRBD1. CDR1 is DFQATT, CDR2 SNEGSKA, per germline (reference sequence). The ends lost 0 bases at V and 3 bases at J; junction bases unmatched: 6. This CDR3 region has 15 residues.

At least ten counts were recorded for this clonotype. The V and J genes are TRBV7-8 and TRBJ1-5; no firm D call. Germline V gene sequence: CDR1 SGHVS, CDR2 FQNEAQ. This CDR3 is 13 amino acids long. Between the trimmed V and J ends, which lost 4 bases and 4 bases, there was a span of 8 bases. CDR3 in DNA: TGTGCCAGCAGCTCCTGGGAGAATCAGCCCCAGCATTTT. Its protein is CASSSWENQPQHF.

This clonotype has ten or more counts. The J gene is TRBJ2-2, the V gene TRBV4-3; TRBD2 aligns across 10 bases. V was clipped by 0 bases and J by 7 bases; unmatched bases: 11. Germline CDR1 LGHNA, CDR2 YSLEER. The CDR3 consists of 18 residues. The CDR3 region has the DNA TGCGCCAGCAGCCAAGACGGCTTAGCGGGGGGCCCCAGCGGGGAGCTGTTTTTT. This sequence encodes CASSQDGLAGGPSGELFF.

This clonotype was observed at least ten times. The CDR3 region has the DNA TGCGCCAGCAGCTTGGTAGTATCGGGAGGTGTAGGAGAGACCCAGTACTTC. Its translation: CASSLVVSGGVGETQYF. The rearrangement joins TRBV5-1 to TRBJ2-5; 7 bases map to TRBD2. CDR3 length: 17 amino acids. With 0 bases clipped from V and 4 bases from J, the junction kept 12 bases outside the gene matches. The germline CDR1 and CDR2 sequences are SGHRS and YFSETQ.

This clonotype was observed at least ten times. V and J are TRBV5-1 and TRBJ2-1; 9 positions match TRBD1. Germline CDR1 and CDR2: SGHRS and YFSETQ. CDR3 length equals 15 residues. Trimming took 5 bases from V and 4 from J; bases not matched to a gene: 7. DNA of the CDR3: TGCGCCAGCAGGAGCCGGGACAGGGCTTACAATGAGCAGTTCTTC. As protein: CASRSRDRAYNEQFF.

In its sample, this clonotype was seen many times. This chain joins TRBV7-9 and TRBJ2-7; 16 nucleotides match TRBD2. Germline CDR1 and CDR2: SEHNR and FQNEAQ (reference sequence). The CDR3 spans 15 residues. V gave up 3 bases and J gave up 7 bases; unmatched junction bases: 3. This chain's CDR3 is CASSFGTSGRGEQYF. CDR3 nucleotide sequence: TGTGCCAGCAGCTTCGGGACTAGCGGGAGGGGAGAGCAGTACTTC.

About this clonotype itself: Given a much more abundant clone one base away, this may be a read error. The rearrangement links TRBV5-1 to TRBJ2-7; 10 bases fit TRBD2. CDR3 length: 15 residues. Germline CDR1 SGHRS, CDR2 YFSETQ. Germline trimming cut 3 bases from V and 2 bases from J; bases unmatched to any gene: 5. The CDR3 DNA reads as TGCGCCAGCAGCTGGGGGACTAGCGCAACCTACGAGCAGTACTTC. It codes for CASSWGTSATYEQYF.

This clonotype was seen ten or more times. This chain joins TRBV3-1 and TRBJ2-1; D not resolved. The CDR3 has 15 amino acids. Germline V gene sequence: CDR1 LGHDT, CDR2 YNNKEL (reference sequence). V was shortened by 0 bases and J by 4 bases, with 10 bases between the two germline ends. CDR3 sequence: CASSQDMVLYNEQFF. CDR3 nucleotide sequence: TGTGCCAGCAGCCAAGACATGGTCCTTTACAATGAGCAGTTCTTC.

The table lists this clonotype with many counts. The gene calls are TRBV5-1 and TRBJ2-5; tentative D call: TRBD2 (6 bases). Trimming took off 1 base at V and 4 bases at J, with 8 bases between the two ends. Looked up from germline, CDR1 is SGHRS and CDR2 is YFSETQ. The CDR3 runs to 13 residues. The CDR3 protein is CASSLPGAETQYF. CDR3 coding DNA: TGCGCCAGCAGCTTGCCGGGAGCAGAGACCCAGTACTTC.

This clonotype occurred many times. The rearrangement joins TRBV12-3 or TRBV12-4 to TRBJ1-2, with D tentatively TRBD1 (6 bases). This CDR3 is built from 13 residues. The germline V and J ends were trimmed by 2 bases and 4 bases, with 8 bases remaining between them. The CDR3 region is CASSLTGIYGYTF. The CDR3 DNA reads TGTGCCAGCAGTTTAACAGGGATCTATGGCTACACCTTC.

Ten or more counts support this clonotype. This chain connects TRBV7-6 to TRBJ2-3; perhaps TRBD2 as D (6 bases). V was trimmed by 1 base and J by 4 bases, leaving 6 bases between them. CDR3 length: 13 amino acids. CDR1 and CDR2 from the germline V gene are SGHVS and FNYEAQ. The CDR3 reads CASSLGEADTQYF. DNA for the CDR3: TGTGCCAGCAGCTTAGGGGAGGCAGATACGCAGTATTTT.

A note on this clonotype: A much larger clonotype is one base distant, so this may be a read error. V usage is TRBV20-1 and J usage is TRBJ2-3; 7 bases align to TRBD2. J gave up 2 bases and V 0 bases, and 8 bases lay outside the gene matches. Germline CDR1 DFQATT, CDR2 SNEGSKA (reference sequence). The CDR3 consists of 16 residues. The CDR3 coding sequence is TGCAGTGCTAGAGAGGGACTACCGGCAAACACAGATACGCAGTATTTT. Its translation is CSAREGLPANTDTQYF.

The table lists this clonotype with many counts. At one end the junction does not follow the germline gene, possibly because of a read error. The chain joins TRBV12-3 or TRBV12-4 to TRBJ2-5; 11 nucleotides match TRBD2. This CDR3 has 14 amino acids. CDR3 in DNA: TGTGCCAGCAGTGTAGCGGGAGGGAGGGAGACCCAGTACTTC. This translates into CASSVAGGRETQYF.

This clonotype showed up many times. CDR3 region: CASRTRGGTYNEQFF. CDR3 DNA: TGTGCCAGCAGGACTCGGGGGGGAACCTACAATGAGCAGTTCTTC. The chain recombines TRBV5-6 with TRBJ2-1; 8 nucleotides line up with TRBD2. V was clipped by 5 bases and J by 2 bases; unmatched bases: 6. CDR1 SGHDT and CDR2 YYEEEE come from the germline V gene. The CDR3 contains 15 residues.

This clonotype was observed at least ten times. CDR3 bases: TGTGCCAGCAGTTACCGGGGACACGCTGAAGCTTTCTTT. Its translation: CASSYRGHAEAFF. V and J are TRBV6-5 and TRBJ1-1; possible D gene TRBD1, 6 bases. The CDR3 spans 13 residues. Germline lookup yields CDR1 MNHEY and CDR2 SVGAGI. Trimming removed 2 bases from V and 6 bases from J, with 10 bases in between.

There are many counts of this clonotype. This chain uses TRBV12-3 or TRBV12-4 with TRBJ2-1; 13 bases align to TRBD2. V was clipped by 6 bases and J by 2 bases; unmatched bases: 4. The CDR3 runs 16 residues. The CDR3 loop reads CASSPGTSGTYNEQFF. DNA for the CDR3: TGTGCCAGCAGCCCCGGGACTAGCGGGACCTACAATGAGCAGTTCTTC.

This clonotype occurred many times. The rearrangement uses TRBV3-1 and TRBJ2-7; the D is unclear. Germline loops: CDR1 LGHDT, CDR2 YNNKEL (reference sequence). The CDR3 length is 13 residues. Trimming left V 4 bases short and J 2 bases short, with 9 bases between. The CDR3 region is CASSPHSAYEQYF. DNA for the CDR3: TGTGCCAGCAGCCCCCACTCCGCCTACGAGCAGTACTTC.

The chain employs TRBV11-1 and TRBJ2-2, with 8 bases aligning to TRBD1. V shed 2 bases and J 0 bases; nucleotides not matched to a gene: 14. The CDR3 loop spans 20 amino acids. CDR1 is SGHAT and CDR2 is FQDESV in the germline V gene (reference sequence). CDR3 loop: CASSLIDRSGGSANTGELFF. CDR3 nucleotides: TGTGCCAGCAGCTTAATAGATCGCTCAGGGGGCTCGGCGAACACCGGGGAGCTGTTTTTT.

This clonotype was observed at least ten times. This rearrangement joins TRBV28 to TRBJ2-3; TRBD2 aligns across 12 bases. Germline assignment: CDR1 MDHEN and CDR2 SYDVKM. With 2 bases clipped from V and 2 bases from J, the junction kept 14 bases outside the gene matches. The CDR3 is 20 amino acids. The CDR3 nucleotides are TGTGCCAGCAGTTTAGCCCCTAGCGGGAGGGGGTTCCGCCCCACAGATACGCAGTATTTT. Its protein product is CASSLAPSGRGFRPTDTQYF.

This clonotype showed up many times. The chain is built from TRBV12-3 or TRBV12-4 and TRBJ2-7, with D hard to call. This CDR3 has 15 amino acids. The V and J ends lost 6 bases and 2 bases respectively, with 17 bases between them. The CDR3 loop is CASSAAPGSPYEQYF. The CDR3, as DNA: TGTGCCAGCAGCGCAGCCCCGGGTTCACCCTACGAGCAGTACTTC.

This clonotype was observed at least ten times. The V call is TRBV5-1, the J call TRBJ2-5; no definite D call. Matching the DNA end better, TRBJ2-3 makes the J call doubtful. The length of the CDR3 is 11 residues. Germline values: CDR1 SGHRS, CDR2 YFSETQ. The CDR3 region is CASSLAGTQYF. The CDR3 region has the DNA TGCGCCAGCAGCCTGGCCGGTACGCAGTATTTT.

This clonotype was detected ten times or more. CDR3 nucleotide sequence: TGTGCCACCAGCCGGGGACTAGCGGGAGGCAATGAGCAGTTCTTC. It codes for CATSRGLAGGNEQFF. V is TRBV15 and J is TRBJ2-1, with 15 positions matching TRBD2. The V gene's germline CDR1 is LNHNV and CDR2 YYDKDF (reference sequence). The J segment lost 6 bases and the V segment lost 5 bases, leaving 2 bases of the junction unmatched. The CDR3 has 15 amino acids.

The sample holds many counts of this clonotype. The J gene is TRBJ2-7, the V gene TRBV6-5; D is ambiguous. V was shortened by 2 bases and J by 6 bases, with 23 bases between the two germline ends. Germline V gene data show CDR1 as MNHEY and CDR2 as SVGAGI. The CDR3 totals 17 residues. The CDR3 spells CASSYRVGLTSTGEQYF. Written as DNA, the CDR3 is TGTGCCAGCAGTTACAGGGTCGGCCTCACCTCTACGGGCGAGCAGTACTTC.